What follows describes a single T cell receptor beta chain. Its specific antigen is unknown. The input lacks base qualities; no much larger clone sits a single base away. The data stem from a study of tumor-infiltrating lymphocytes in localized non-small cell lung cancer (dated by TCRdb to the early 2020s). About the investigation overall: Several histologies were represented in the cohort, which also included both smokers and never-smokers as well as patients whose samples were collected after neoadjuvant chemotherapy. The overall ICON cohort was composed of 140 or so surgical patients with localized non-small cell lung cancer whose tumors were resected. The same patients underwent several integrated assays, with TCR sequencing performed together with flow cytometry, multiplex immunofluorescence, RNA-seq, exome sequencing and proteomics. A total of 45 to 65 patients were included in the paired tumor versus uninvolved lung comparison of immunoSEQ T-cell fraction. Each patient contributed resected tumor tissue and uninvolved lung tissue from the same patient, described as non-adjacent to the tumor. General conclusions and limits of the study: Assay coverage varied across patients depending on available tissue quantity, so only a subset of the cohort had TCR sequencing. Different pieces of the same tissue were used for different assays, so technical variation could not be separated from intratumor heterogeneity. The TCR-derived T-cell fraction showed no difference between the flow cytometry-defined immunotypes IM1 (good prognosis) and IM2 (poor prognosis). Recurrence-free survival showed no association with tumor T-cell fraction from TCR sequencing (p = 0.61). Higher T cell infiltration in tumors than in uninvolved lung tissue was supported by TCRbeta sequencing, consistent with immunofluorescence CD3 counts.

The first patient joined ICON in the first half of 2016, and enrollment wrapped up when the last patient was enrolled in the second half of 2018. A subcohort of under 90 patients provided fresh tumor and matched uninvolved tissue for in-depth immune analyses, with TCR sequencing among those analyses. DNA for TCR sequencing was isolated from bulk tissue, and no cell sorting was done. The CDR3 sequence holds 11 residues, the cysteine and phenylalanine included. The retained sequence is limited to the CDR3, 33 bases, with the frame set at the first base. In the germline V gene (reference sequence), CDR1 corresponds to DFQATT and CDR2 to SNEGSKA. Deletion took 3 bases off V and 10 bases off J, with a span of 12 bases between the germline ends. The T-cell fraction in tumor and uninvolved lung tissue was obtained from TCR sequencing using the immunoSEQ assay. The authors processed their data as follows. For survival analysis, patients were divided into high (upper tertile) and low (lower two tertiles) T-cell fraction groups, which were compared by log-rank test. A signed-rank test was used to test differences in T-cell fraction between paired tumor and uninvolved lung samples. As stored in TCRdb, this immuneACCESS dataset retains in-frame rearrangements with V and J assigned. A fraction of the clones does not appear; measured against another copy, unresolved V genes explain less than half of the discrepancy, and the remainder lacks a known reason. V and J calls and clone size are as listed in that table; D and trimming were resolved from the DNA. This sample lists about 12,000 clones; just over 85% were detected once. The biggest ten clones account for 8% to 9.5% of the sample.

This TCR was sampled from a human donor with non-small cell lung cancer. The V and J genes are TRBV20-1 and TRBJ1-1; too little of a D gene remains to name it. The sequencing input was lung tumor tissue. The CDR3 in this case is CSASPSVRAFF. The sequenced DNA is TGCAGTGCTAGTCCAAGTGTGAGAGCTTTCTTT.